The 26 T cell receptor beta chains below all came from one sample that was sequenced in a study of T cells in Graves' hyperthyroidism and ophthalmopathy. Researchers amplified the TCR beta CDR3 regions from RNA transcripts. A set of HTBI primers served as the primers for a first-round RT-PCR of the TCR CDR3. In TCRdb, the multiplex PCR reads were re-called with MiXCR into one record per CDR3 protein. The data show fewer than 400,000 distinct CDR3 sequences, more than 12% seen once. The sample taken for sequencing was blood. The receptors derive from a man in his fifties with Graves' ophthalmopathy.

This clonotype came up many times. This chain uses TRBV2 with TRBJ2-5; possibly TRBD2 for D (6 bases). Trimming cost V 7 bases and J 4 bases, with 10 bases left between them. The CDR3 length is 12 residues. Per the germline V gene, CDR1 is SNHLY and CDR2 is FYNNEI. The CDR3 spells CASNERVETQYF. CDR3 sequence (DNA): TGTGCCAGCAATGAGCGGGTAGAGACCCAGTACTTC.

This clonotype has a handful of counts. This chain connects TRBV6-1 to TRBJ2-3; D possibly corresponds to TRBD2 (5 bases). Trimming stripped 11 bases from V and 4 bases from J, with 19 bases between. Per the germline V gene, CDR1 is MNHNS and CDR2 is SASEGT. This CDR3 has 14 amino acids. DNA of the CDR3: TGTGCCCATAAAAGGCATGGAGGCGCAGATACGCAGTATTTT. Translation gives CAHKRHGGADTQYF.

For this clonotype: This could be a read error, since a much larger clone is one nucleotide away. The chain carries TRBV20-1 and TRBJ1-6; 7 nucleotides match TRBD1. J gave up 16 bases and V 3 bases, and 6 bases lay outside the gene matches. Germline V CDR1 and CDR2: DFQATT, SNEGSKA (reference sequence). This CDR3 is built from 11 residues. Here the CDR3 DNA reads TGCAGTGCTAGTAATGACAGGGTGCTCCACTTT. This sequence encodes CSASNDRVLHF.

This clonotype was counted only a few times. The genes are TRBV5-1 and TRBJ2-2; 8 nucleotides match TRBD2. The CDR3 is made up of 15 amino acids. V lost 2 bases and J lost 4; bases outside the gene matches: 4. Germline lookup yields CDR1 SGHRS and CDR2 YFSETQ. CDR3 in DNA: TGCGCCAGCAGCTTAGCGGGAGAGGGCACCGGGGAGCTGTTTTTT. It codes for CASSLAGEGTGELFF. Drawing the rest from reference TRBV5-1 and TRBJ2-2, the complete variable domain is KAGVTQTPRYLIKTRGQQVTLSCSPISGHRSVSWYQQTPGQGLQFLFEYFSETQRNKGNFPGRFSGRQFSNSRSEMNVSTLELGDSALYLCASSLAGEGTGELFFGEGSRLTVL.

Many counts were recorded for this clonotype. This chain uses TRBV20-1 with TRBJ2-1; 7 nucleotides match TRBD2. The germline V gene has CDR1 DFQATT and CDR2 SNEGSKA (reference sequence). Unmatched junction bases numbered 9, after V lost 6 bases and J lost 1 base. This CDR3 has 15 amino acids. CDR3: CSATPAGVSYNEQFF. The CDR3 DNA is TGCAGTGCCACTCCGGCGGGAGTGTCCTACAATGAGCAGTTCTTC.

This clonotype was recorded at least ten times. The V call is TRBV12-3 or TRBV12-4, the J call TRBJ1-3; 8 positions agree with TRBD1. J lost 8 bases, V lost 5 bases, and 5 bases had no gene match. The CDR3 runs 13 residues. CDR3 nucleotides: TGTGCCAGCAGTACCGGACAGGGAGACACCATATATTTT. Translated, it gives CASSTGQGDTIYF.

This clonotype was recorded many times. The V call is TRBV20-1, the J call TRBJ2-1, with D uncertain. This CDR3 is built from 13 residues. Germline CDR1 reads DFQATT; CDR2 reads SNEGSKA (reference sequence). Trimming pared 3 bases from V and 4 bases from J, leaving 10 bases between. The CDR3 nucleotides read TGCAGTGCTAGTTTAATAGCATACAATGAGCAGTTCTTC. Amino acid sequence: CSASLIAYNEQFF.

This clonotype was observed many times. The J gene is TRBJ2-1, the V gene TRBV5-1, with 8 bases matching TRBD1. The CDR3 consists of 17 residues. From germline, CDR1 is SGHRS and CDR2 YFSETQ. V was pared by 4 bases and J by 6 bases, with 15 bases of the junction left unmatched. Here the CDR3 DNA reads TGCGCCAGCAGCCTTGCAATTTTGCAGGGGGCGCGCAATGAGCAGTTCTTC. Its protein product is CASSLAILQGARNEQFF.

This clonotype was counted between two and nine times. The chain recombines TRBV5-8 with TRBJ2-1, with 7 bases identical to TRBD1. The CDR3 is 17 amino acids. J lost 0 bases, V lost 3 bases, and 9 bases had no gene match. CDR1 SGHTS and CDR2 YDEGEE come from the germline V gene. The chain's CDR3 is CASSSGQPLPSYNEQFF. The CDR3 DNA reads as TGTGCCAGCAGCTCGGGACAGCCCTTACCCTCCTACAATGAGCAGTTCTTC.

This clonotype was detected ten times or more. The V gene is TRBV20-1, the J gene TRBJ1-1; D possibly corresponds to TRBD1 (6 bases). The germline CDR1 and CDR2 sequences are DFQATT and SNEGSKA (reference sequence). The CDR3 is made up of 14 amino acids. Between the trimmed V and J ends, which lost 0 bases and 5 bases, there was a span of 13 bases. CDR3 protein: CSARDYRVGTEAFF. CDR3 coding DNA: TGCAGTGCTAGAGACTACAGGGTAGGGACTGAAGCTTTCTTT.

The gene calls are TRBV9 and TRBJ2-1, with 7 bases that match TRBD2. In germline, CDR1 is SGDLS, CDR2 YYNGEE. The CDR3 spans 17 residues. Trimming at V came to 0 bases and at J to 1 base, leaving 7 bases not matched to a gene. This CDR3 reads CASSVALGGGSYNEQFF. The CDR3 DNA reads TGTGCCAGCAGCGTAGCTCTAGGCGGGGGATCCTACAATGAGCAGTTCTTC.

In its sample, this clonotype was seen a few times. CDR3 DNA sequence: TGTGCCAGCAGTTCCAACACAGGGGGCGCTGGGGCCAACGTCCTGACTTTC. It codes for CASSSNTGGAGANVLTF. V and J are TRBV12-3 or TRBV12-4 and TRBJ2-6; 9 nucleotides agree with TRBD1. The CDR3 extends over 17 amino acids. Losses at the gene ends were 4 bases for V and 2 bases for J; bases not matched to a gene: 6.

This clonotype was counted at least ten times. V and J are TRBV10-3 and TRBJ2-5; a possible D gene is TRBD1 (6 bases). The CDR3 totals 14 residues. With 0 bases removed from V and 5 bases from J, the gap between germline ends came to 10 bases. From germline, CDR1 is ENHRY and CDR2 SYGVKD. The CDR3 DNA is TGTGCCATCAGTGAGTCGGCAGGGGCTGAGACCCAGTACTTC. Translated, it gives CAISESAGAETQYF.

This clonotype came up many times. The genes are TRBV19 and TRBJ1-2; D not certain. Germline V gene data show CDR1 as LNHDA and CDR2 as SQIVND (reference sequence). The CDR3 spans 15 residues. The V and J ends lost 2 bases and 0 bases respectively, with 10 bases between them. CDR3 region: CASSIPSLTNYGYTF. The CDR3 region has the DNA TGTGCCAGTAGTATACCCAGCCTTACTAACTATGGCTACACCTTC.

Many counts were recorded for this clonotype. The chain links TRBV9 to TRBJ2-3; 8 bases agree with TRBD2. The CDR3 contains 15 residues. Germline CDR1 and CDR2: SGDLS and YYNGEE. Trimming took 5 bases from V and 0 from J; bases not matched to a gene: 5. Here the CDR3 reads CASSVSGTSTDTQYF. CDR3 nucleotides: TGTGCCAGCAGTGTTAGCGGGACCAGCACAGATACGCAGTATTTT.

The V call is TRBV6-4, the J call TRBJ1-6, with a tentative D call TRBD1 (6 bases). The CDR3 covers 14 residues. The ends were cut back, 10 bases at V and 6 bases at J, with 16 bases in the middle. Germline CDR1 is MRHNA and CDR2 is SNTAGT. CDR3 nucleotides: TGTGCCAACCGAAGGAGGGGGGGTAATTCACCCCTCCACTTT. The encoded protein is CANRRRGGNSPLHF.

The chain uses TRBV20-1 and TRBJ2-3, with a weak D call TRBD1 (5 bases). The CDR3 totals 14 residues. Trimming removed 3 bases from V and 3 bases from J, with 13 bases in between. Germline V lookup: CDR1 DFQATT, CDR2 SNEGSKA (reference sequence). Written as DNA, the CDR3 is TGCAGTGCTAGCGGCAGGGTGATGACAGATACGCAGTATTTT. Translated: CSASGRVMTDTQYF.

At least ten counts were recorded for this clonotype. The chain joins TRBV28 to TRBJ2-7; TRBD2 is a possible D gene (6 bases). Germline CDR1 is MDHEN and CDR2 is SYDVKM. This CDR3 is built from 14 residues. V was cut by 6 bases and J by 0 bases, with 12 bases left in between. The CDR3 coding sequence is TGTGCCAGCAGATCTGGACTAAACTCCTACGAGCAGTACTTC. It specifies CASRSGLNSYEQYF.

This clonotype was found many times. The CDR3 DNA reads as TGTGCCAGCAGTTATGGGGAGGGCGCAGATACGCAGTATTTT. Translated, it gives CASSYGEGADTQYF. The chain joins TRBV27 to TRBJ2-3; 7 bases are shared with TRBD2. The CDR3 runs 14 residues. Germline loops: CDR1 MNHEY, CDR2 SMNVEV (reference sequence). V lost 4 bases to trimming and J lost 4 bases; unmatched junction nucleotides: 5.

The chain employs TRBV5-6 and TRBJ1-4, with unresolved D. V shed 3 bases and J shed 3 bases, with 9 bases lying between them. Germline loops: CDR1 SGHDT, CDR2 YYEEEE. This CDR3 is built from 14 residues. CDR3: CASSWRQPNEKLFF. The DNA of the CDR3 is TGTGCCAGCAGCTGGCGGCAGCCTAATGAAAAACTGTTTTTT.

This clonotype is a singleton in its sample. The gene calls are TRBV7-2 and TRBJ1-2; D is ambiguous. The CDR3 contains 16 residues. Per germline, CDR1 SGHTA and CDR2 FQGNSA. V was cut by 5 bases and J by 4 bases, with 20 bases left in between. Here the CDR3 reads CASSDGVLIRSYGYTF. The CDR3 DNA follows: TGTGCCAGCAGCGATGGGGTGTTAATCAGGAGCTATGGCTACACCTTC.

This clonotype was seen repeatedly, ten times or more. V usage is TRBV30 and J usage is TRBJ2-3, with no clear D. Looked up from germline, CDR1 is GTSNPN and CDR2 is SVGIG (reference sequence). The CDR3 consists of 13 residues. Trimming shortened V by 4 bases and J by 1 base, and 9 bases separated the two germline ends. The CDR3 sequence is CAWIRAGTDTQYF. The CDR3, as DNA: TGTGCCTGGATAAGGGCGGGCACAGATACGCAGTATTTT. Drawing the rest from reference TRBV30 and TRBJ2-3, the complete variable domain is SQTIHQWPATLVQPVGSPLSLECTVEGTSNPNLYWYRQAAGRGLQLLFYSVGIGQISSEVPQNLSASRPQDRQFILSSKKLLLSDSGFYLCAWIRAGTDTQYFGPGTRLTVL.

There are many counts of this clonotype. Here the CDR3 reads CASSLAPGNYGYTF. CDR3 sequence (DNA): TGCGCCAGCAGCTTGGCTCCCGGGAACTATGGCTACACCTTC. This rearrangement joins TRBV5-1 to TRBJ1-2; D uncertain. Germline V lookup: CDR1 SGHRS, CDR2 YFSETQ. The CDR3 is 14 residues long. V was trimmed by 0 bases and J by 2 bases, leaving 8 bases between them.

This clonotype was seen many times. This sequence joins TRBV30 and TRBJ1-1; D unclear. This CDR3 is 12 amino acids long. Looked up from germline, CDR1 is GTSNPN and CDR2 is SVGIG (reference sequence). Between the trimmed V and J ends, which lost 5 bases and 5 bases, there was a span of 12 bases. The CDR3 DNA follows: TGTGCCTGGTCTGGGAGGTGGACTGAAGCTTTCTTT. This encodes CAWSGRWTEAFF.

The rearrangement uses TRBV10-3 and TRBJ2-7, with 9 bases identical to TRBD2. V shed 10 bases, J shed 4 bases, and the junction held 5 bases outside the gene matches. The germline CDR1 and CDR2 sequences are ENHRY and SYGVKD. This CDR3 has 12 amino acids. CDR3 residues: CASSGRLYEQYF. DNA of the CDR3: TGTGCCAGCAGCGGGAGGTTGTACGAGCAGTACTTC.

Remarks on this clonotype: This sequence may be a read error, since a much larger clone differs from it by one base. J is TRBJ2-7 and V is TRBV13; the match to TRBD2 covers 8 bases. The length of the CDR3 is 15 residues. The V and J ends lost 5 bases and 4 bases, in that order; junction bases with no gene match: 10. Germline V gene sequence: CDR1 PRHDT, CDR2 FYEKMQ (reference sequence). CDR3 nucleotide sequence: TGTGCCAGCAGCCACTCCGTGACTAGCGTTTACGAGCAGTACTTC. This translates into CASSHSVTSVYEQYF. The full variable domain, in which reference TRBV13 and TRBJ2-7 provide the parts outside the CDR3, is AAGVIQSPRHLIKEKRETATLKCYPIPRHDTVYWYQQGPGQDPQFLISFYEKMQSDKGSIPDRFSAQQFSDYHSELNMSSLELGDSALYFCASSHSVTSVYEQYFGPGTRLTVT.